A single sample gave rise to the 10 T cell receptor beta chains below, sequenced in a study of T cell changes during pregnancy in multiple sclerosis. Sequencing used immunoSEQ multiplex PCR; TCRdb keeps in-frame clones, though not all of them. Here the sample spans roughly 40,000 clones, roughly 89% being singletons. Sequenced material: CD4+ T cells from peripheral blood mononuclear cells, taken in the first trimester of pregnancy. The source of these receptors is a female donor with multiple sclerosis, enrolled in a pregnancy study.

V is TRBV13 and J is TRBJ1-1, with 8 positions matching TRBD1. V lost 0 bases to trimming and J lost 4 bases; unmatched junction nucleotides: 7. CDR1 PRHDT and CDR2 FYEKMQ come from the germline V gene (reference sequence). This CDR3 is 16 amino acids long. Written as DNA, the CDR3 is TGTGCCAGCAGCTTAGGAGGGACAGGCTCACTCACTGAAGCTTTCTTT. Translation gives CASSLGGTGSLTEAFF.

This chain joins TRBV19 and TRBJ2-3; tentatively, D is TRBD1 (6 bases). With 5 bases removed from V and 3 bases from J, the gap between germline ends came to 15 bases. Germline assignment: CDR1 LNHDA and CDR2 SQIVND (reference sequence). The CDR3 runs to 15 residues. The CDR3 loop is CASSLRGSGTDTQYF. CDR3 bases: TGTGCCAGTAGTTTAAGGGGGAGCGGTACAGATACGCAGTATTTT.

The chain combines TRBV6-6 with TRBJ2-7; D possibly corresponds to TRBD2 (5 bases). The CDR3 has 15 amino acids. Per the germline V gene, CDR1 is MNHNY and CDR2 is SVGAGI (reference sequence). V lost 2 bases and J lost 0, with 11 bases in between. DNA of the CDR3: TGTGCCAGCAGTTACCTCCCAGCGGACTCCTACGAGCAGTACTTC. Its translation: CASSYLPADSYEQYF.

In this sample, this clone turned up once. J is TRBJ2-5 and V is TRBV5-1; tentative D call: TRBD2 (6 bases). The germline CDR1 and CDR2 sequences are SGHRS and YFSETQ. V dropped 4 bases and J dropped 4 bases, with 17 bases sitting between them. The CDR3 has 15 residues. DNA of the CDR3: TGCGCCAGCAGCCGAAACTTAGCGGAAGGAGAGACCCAGTACTTC. Protein: CASSRNLAEGETQYF.

This sequence joins TRBV5-1 and TRBJ2-7; 7 bases agree with TRBD2. J gave up 5 bases and V 4 bases, and 12 bases lay outside the gene matches. This CDR3 has 15 residues. Germline V gene sequence: CDR1 SGHRS, CDR2 YFSETQ. This CDR3 reads CASSRDGGGDNEQYF. The CDR3 coding sequence is TGCGCCAGCAGCCGGGACGGGGGAGGGGATAACGAGCAGTACTTC.

This chain joins TRBV11-3 and TRBJ2-3, with a possible D match to TRBD2 (5 bases). Germline CDR1 reads SGHNT; CDR2 reads YENEEA. The germline V and J ends were trimmed by 2 bases and 3 bases, with 6 bases remaining between them. The CDR3 spans 13 residues. The chain's CDR3 is CASSLKRTDTQYF. The CDR3 nucleotides are TGTGCCAGCAGCTTAAAGCGGACAGATACGCAGTATTTT. The whole variable domain, remainder taken from reference TRBV11-3 and TRBJ2-3, is EAGVVQSPRYKIIEKKQPVAFWCNPISGHNTLYWYLQNLGQGPELLIRYENEEAVDDSQLPKDRFSAERLKGVDSTLKIQPAELGDSAVYLCASSLKRTDTQYFGPGTRLTVL.

This chain joins TRBV28 and TRBJ2-1; no clear D. V shed 3 bases and J shed 8 bases, with 5 bases lying between them. This CDR3 spans 11 amino acids. Per the germline V gene, CDR1 is MDHEN and CDR2 is SYDVKM. The CDR3 region is CASSFRDEQFF. The CDR3 region has the DNA TGTGCCAGCAGTTTTCGGGATGAGCAGTTCTTC.

V is TRBV4-3 and J is TRBJ2-7, with 10 bases fitting TRBD1. V gave up 4 bases and J gave up 6 bases; unmatched junction bases: 6. This CDR3 has 14 amino acids. Germline V gene lookup returns CDR1 LGHNA and CDR2 YSLEER. CDR3 sequence (DNA): TGCGCCAGCAGCCGAGGGACAGGGGAGGGCGAGCAGTACTTC. It specifies CASSRGTGEGEQYF.

This chain connects TRBV6-1 to TRBJ2-7; no definite D call. V lost 11 bases and J lost 3, with 11 bases in between. This CDR3 spans 11 amino acids. Germline CDR1 is MNHNS and CDR2 is SASEGT. The CDR3 loop reads CAGSSSYEQYF. The CDR3 DNA is TGTGCCGGGTCCTCTAGCTACGAGCAGTACTTC.

This clone was seen repeatedly, ten times or more. The chain recombines TRBV9 with TRBJ2-2, with D possibly matching TRBD1 (7 bases). V lost 0 bases and J 5 bases, leaving 14 bases between the germline ends. This CDR3 spans 16 amino acids. Germline CDR1 reads SGDLS; CDR2 reads YYNGEE. The CDR3 spells CASSVDPRGRTGELFF. The CDR3 DNA follows: TGTGCCAGCAGCGTAGACCCCAGGGGGAGGACCGGGGAGCTGTTTTTT.